The following is a TCR beta chain sequence with its context. This specimen comes from a study of shared clonotypes between healthy human individuals. V trimming: 1 base; J trimming: 7 bases; junction bases outside the gene matches: 10. The CDR3 runs 16 residues. Looked up from germline, CDR1 is SGHTA and CDR2 is FQGNSA. Here immunoSEQ multiplex PCR was the method, and the copy in TCRdb shows in-frame clones only, minus some. The profile shows about 1.5 million clones, nearly 99% of them singletons. Sequenced: naive CD4+ T cells sorted from blood. The subset denotes: CD45RA+ positively selected. The source of this sequence is a man aged 25 to 45 in good health. The V and J genes are TRBV7-2 and TRBJ1-2; 9 bases map to TRBD1. CDR3: CASSLDRGRLLLGYTF. CDR3 DNA: TGTGCCAGCAGCTTAGACAGGGGGCGCCTTTTGCTTGGCTACACCTTC.